The source of this T cell receptor beta chain is a study of T cells after yellow fever vaccination. In germline, CDR1 is MGHRA, CDR2 YSYEKL. CDR3 length: 16 amino acids. V was pared by 4 bases and J by 4 bases, with 10 bases of the junction left unmatched. Using its own MiXCR run on the 5' RACE reads, TCRdb lists one record per CDR3 protein. The sample lists about 340,000 distinct CDR3 sequences, approximately 13% occurring once. Study outcomes and limitations: Weaker in magnitude, the secondary response showed a faster peak on day 5 versus 15.

As for this clonotype: Its antigen is as yet unknown.

The TCR comes from a man between 18 and 29 years old who received the YFV17D yellow fever vaccine. The chain couples TRBV4-1 to TRBJ2-5; TRBD1 matches 9 bases. The sample consisted of CD4+ T cells sorted from PBMCs, taken 15 days after the yellow fever booster vaccination. CDR3 protein: CASSREGQGVIETQYF. The DNA for the CDR3 is TGCGCCAGCAGCCGGGAGGGACAGGGAGTAATAGAGACCCAGTACTTC.